This T cell receptor (beta chain) was retrieved from a study of OX40 agonist ivuxolimab in advanced cancers. On the study more broadly: Enrollees could have had prior anti-PD-1, anti-PD-L1 or anti-CTLA-4 therapy, which about 42% had received. General study findings and limits: The study observed clonal expansion of CD4+ and CD8+ blood T cells by week 6 at 0.1 to 3.0 mg/kg. Relative to CD4+ cells, CD8+ T cells on average had more expanded clones.

Data came from immunoSEQ multiplex PCR; TCRdb stores just in-frame clones and leaves some out. The data hold 75,000 to 100,000 clones, with more than 75% observed a single time. A note on this clone: Its antigen is unidentified.

The trim removed 10 bases at V and 5 bases at J, leaving 10 bases unmatched. Germline V gene sequence: CDR1 MNHNS, CDR2 SASEGT. The CDR3 runs to 13 residues. This clonotype originated in an adult with an advanced solid tumor such as melanoma, head and neck, liver or kidney cancer. The genes are TRBV6-1 and TRBJ2-5, with 7 bases fitting TRBD1. The sample was CD4+ or CD8+ T cells sorted from blood, taken in a trial of the OX40 agonist ivuxolimab. CDR3 in amino acids: CATTRTGTETQYF. The DNA of the CDR3 is TGTGCCACAACGAGGACAGGTACCGAGACCCAGTACTTC.